This T cell receptor (beta chain) was recovered during a study of control samples from healthy donors and cancer patients (dated by TCRdb to 2018 to 2021). The CDR3 has 14 amino acids, counting the end cysteine and phenylalanine. The sequence is cut down to CDR3 DNA, 42 bases in frame from base 1. Looking up the germline V gene yields CDR1 SGHRS and CDR2 YFSETQ. Deletion took 1 base off V and 7 bases off J, with a span of 12 bases between the germline ends. Receptor amplification or capture employed the immunoSEQ multiplex PCR assay. TCRdb's version of the immuneACCESS table is confined to in-frame rearrangements and falls short of the full clone set. An unresolved V gene accounts for under half of the shortfall where checked; the remainder is of unknown origin. For this sample there are around 140,000 clones; approximately 92% appear just once. 4.5% to 7% of the sample is taken by the ten largest.

About this clone itself: Its antigen remains unidentified. Base qualities are not recorded, but no much larger clone differs from it by a single base.

The chain couples TRBV5-1 to TRBJ2-1; TRBD2 might be the D gene, on 6 matching bases. Sequenced sample: blood. The receptor was derived from a man aged 18 to 29 in good health. The CDR3 region: CASSLQASENEQFF. The nucleotide sequence reads as follows: TGCGCCAGCAGCTTGCAGGCTAGCGAGAATGAGCAGTTCTTC.